This TCR beta chain was recorded in a study of blood T cell repertoires in COVID-19. Study summary: The origin of the acute and convalescent COVID-19 samples was the United States, Italy and Spain. The cDNA or gDNA used as material had been derived from T cells, B-cell-depleted T cells, or PBMCs.

The CDR3 consists of 16 residues. Germline CDR1 reads MRHNA; CDR2 reads SNTAGT. J was trimmed by 2 bases and V by 3 bases; bases with no gene match: 5. As originally analysed: Reference gene primer amplification gave nucleated cell count estimates. Produced via immunoSEQ multiplex PCR; TCRdb's table is partial and in-frame only. That table supplies the V and J calls and clone size; D and trimming were determined from the DNA. The table has about 70,000 clones, roughly three quarters seen once. The chain joins TRBV6-4 to TRBJ2-3; TRBD2 matches 10 bases. The sequenced sample was peripheral blood. This clonotype originated in a man in his sixties or seventies with acute or convalescent COVID-19. CDR3 sequence: CASSESGLALTDTQYF. The CDR3 bases are TGTGCCAGCAGTGAGTCGGGACTAGCGCTCACAGATACGCAGTATTTT.